Listed below are T cell receptor beta chains from one sample, sequenced in a study of technical replicates of blood from a few donors. TCRdb's copy holds only in-frame clones and misses some; the assay was immunoSEQ multiplex PCR. The data contain roughly 76,000 clones, more than 90% of them singletons. Sequences were obtained from T cells isolated from PBMCs. The receptor set was obtained from a human donor in good health. Some clones in this sample may be carry-over from other donors' samples. The CDR3 runs from the conserved cysteine through the conserved F or W. A D gene is named only where the DNA matches it firmly. Size values are once, few and many counts, or a class for expanded clones, and some rows have none.

clone size	D gene	V gene	J gene	CDR3 DNA	CDR3 protein
few	NA	TRBV7-9	TRBJ1-1	TGTGCCAGCAGCTTTACAGAGTGGGCTGAAGCTTTCTTT	CASSFTEWAEAFF
once	NA	TRBV11-3	TRBJ2-7	TGTGCCAGCAGCTTAGGGCCCGGGGACGAGCAGTACTTC	CASSLGPGDEQYF
NA	NA	TRBV5-3	TRBJ2-3	TGTGCCGTGAAACAGGGATCCAGCACAGATACGCAGTATTTT	CAVKQGSSTDTQYF
NA	NA	TRBV6-5	TRBJ1-5	TGTGCCAGCAGCCCTACAGGGTATCAGCCCCAGCATTTT	CASSPTGYQPQHF
NA	NA	TRBV7-3	TRBJ2-1	TGTGCCAGCAGCTCCCCCGGGACTGTCAATGAGCAGTTCTTC	CASSSPGTVNEQFF
NA	NA	TRBV28	TRBJ1-2	TGTGCCAGCAGTACGGCAGGGTCTAACTATGGCTACACCTTC	CASSTAGSNYGYTF
NA	NA	TRBV10-3	TRBJ2-5	TGTGCCATCAGTGAAGGGGGAGGGCCCCAAGAGACCCAGTACTTC	CAISEGGGPQETQYF
NA	TRBD1	TRBV9	TRBJ2-7	TGTGCCAGCGCTGAAGGACAGGGAGGCTCCTACGAGCAGTACTTC	CASAEGQGGSYEQYF
NA	NA	TRBV7-9	TRBJ2-7	TGTGCCAGCAGCTTAGAGGGAGGCTCCTACGAGCAGTACTTC	CASSLEGGSYEQYF
NA	NA	TRBV9	TRBJ2-7	TGTGCCAGCAGCGAGGGAACGGGGAGCTCCTACGAGCAGTACTTC	CASSEGTGSSYEQYF
once	NA	TRBV5-1	TRBJ1-6	TGCGCCAGCAGCTTGGAAACAGACTCACCCCTCCACTTT	CASSLETDSPLHF
NA	NA	TRBV30	TRBJ2-1	TGTGCCTGGAGTACGGACTATTATGAGCAGTTCTTC	CAWSTDYYEQFF
NA	NA	TRBV4-3	TRBJ2-5	TGCGCCAGCAGCCAAGTCTTGGCAGGGGAAGAGACCCAGTACTTC	CASSQVLAGEETQYF
few	NA	TRBV2	TRBJ1-5	TGTGCCAGCGGGGGGGAGAATTATCAGCCCCAGCATTTT	CASGGENYQPQHF
NA	TRBD2	TRBV7-2	TRBJ2-7	TGTGCCAGCAGCTTAGTAATTGCGGGGGGATACGAGCAGTACTTC	CASSLVIAGGYEQYF
NA	NA	TRBV5-4	TRBJ1-6	TGTGCCAGCAGCTTAACACACTATAATTCACCCCTCCACTTT	CASSLTHYNSPLHF
NA	TRBD2	TRBV7-3	TRBJ2-3	TGTGCCAGCAGCTTAAGGGTGGGCGGGAGTACCGATACGCAGTATTTT	CASSLRVGGSTDTQYF
NA	TRBD1	TRBV6-5	TRBJ2-2	TGTGCCAGCAGTCTCGGGACAGTGAACACCGGGGAGCTGTTTTTT	CASSLGTVNTGELFF
once	NA	TRBV19	TRBJ1-1	TGTGCCAGTAGTATTCTTCAGGGTACTGAAGCTTTCTTT	CASSILQGTEAFF
NA	NA	TRBV28	TRBJ1-1	TGTGCCAGCAGTTTACCCACATTGAACACTGAAGCTTTCTTT	CASSLPTLNTEAFF
NA	NA	TRBV5-5	TRBJ1-5	TGTGCCAGCAGCTTGGTGTCAGCGATATCGCCCCAGCATTTT	CASSLVSAISPQHF
NA	NA	TRBV10-3	TRBJ2-2	TGTGCCATCAGTGAGTCAGGGGCGCTGACCGGGGAGCTGTTTTTT	CAISESGALTGELFF
NA	NA	TRBV11-2	TRBJ2-7	TGTGCCAGCAGCTTCAGCTCCTACGAGCAGTACTTC	CASSFSSYEQYF
NA	NA	TRBV6-1	TRBJ2-2	TGTGCCAGCAGTGTACAGGGGGGGACCGGGGAGCTGTTTTTT	CASSVQGGTGELFF
NA	TRBD1	TRBV25-1	TRBJ2-7	TGTGCCAGCAGCCCCGGGACAGTGACTTACGAGCAGTACTTC	CASSPGTVTYEQYF
NA	TRBD2	TRBV7-9	TRBJ2-1	TGTGCCAGCAGCTCATTACTAGCGGAGATTAGGAATGAGCAGTTCTTC	CASSSLLAEIRNEQFF
NA	TRBD1	TRBV2	TRBJ1-4	TGTGCCAGCAGTGCGAGACAGGGTGAAAAACTGTTTTTT	CASSARQGEKLFF
NA	NA	TRBV18	TRBJ1-5	TGTGCCAGCTCACCCCAAGGGGGTAATAGCAATCAGCCCCAGCATTTT	CASSPQGGNSNQPQHF
NA	NA	TRBV6-1	TRBJ2-3	TGTGCCAGCAGGGGCCTAAAGGGGAGGACAGATACGCAGTATTTT	CASRGLKGRTDTQYF
NA	NA	TRBV30	TRBJ1-4	TGTGCCTGGACGGGGGTGATCGGCGAAAAACTGTTTTTT	CAWTGVIGEKLFF
NA	TRBD1	TRBV9	TRBJ1-1	TGTGCCAGCAGTGATAGACAGGGTCTGGGCACTGAAGCTTTCTTT	CASSDRQGLGTEAFF
NA	NA	TRBV5-1	TRBJ2-3	TGCGCCAGCAGCTTGTCCGGGACTAGCACAGATACGCAGTATTTT	CASSLSGTSTDTQYF
NA	NA	TRBV7-9	TRBJ2-1	TGTGCCAGCAGCTTAGTTGAGCGTCCGTCCTACAATGAGCAGTTCTTC	CASSLVERPSYNEQFF
once	TRBD2	TRBV7-2	TRBJ2-7	TGTGCCAGCAGCTCCGGGACTAGCGGGGCGACCTACGAGCAGTACTTC	CASSSGTSGATYEQYF
NA	TRBD1	TRBV28	TRBJ1-1	TGTGCCAGCAGCCCATCCCTGGGACAGGGGAACACTGAAGCTTTCTTT	CASSPSLGQGNTEAFF
NA	NA	TRBV6-1	TRBJ1-2	TGTGCCAGCAGTGAATTAATGGAGGGACGCTTC	CASSELMEGRF
NA	TRBD1	TRBV7-7	TRBJ1-5	TGTGCTAGCAGCGAGGACAGGGACCAGCCCCAGCATTTT	CASSEDRDQPQHF
NA	TRBD1	TRBV7-6	TRBJ2-1	TGTGCCAGCAGCTTAGCGCCACGGACAGGCCGATACTTAAGCTCCTACAATGAGCAGTTCTTC	CASSLAPRTGRYLSSYNEQFF
NA	NA	TRBV29-1	TRBJ1-1	TGCAGCGCGACCAGGGGAGTATACGCCACTGAAGCTTTCTTT	CSATRGVYATEAFF
NA	NA	TRBV19	TRBJ1-1	TGTGCCAGTAGTACGGGCAGGGGCACTGAAGCTTTCTTT	CASSTGRGTEAFF
NA	TRBD1	TRBV7-3	TRBJ1-3	TGTGCCAGCAGCTTAACGGGGACAGGCTCTGGAAACACCATATATTTT	CASSLTGTGSGNTIYF
NA	NA	TRBV27	TRBJ2-5	TGTGCCAGCACTCGATTGACAGGTCCGGCGGAGACCCAGTACTTC	CASTRLTGPAETQYF
NA	NA	TRBV27	TRBJ2-4	TGTGCCAGCAGTATGGACAGAAAAAACATTCAGTACTTC	CASSMDRKNIQYF
NA	TRBD1	TRBV25-1	TRBJ2-1	TGTGCCAGCAGTGCACCGGATACAGGGGCGGGTGAGCAGTTCTTC	CASSAPDTGAGEQFF
NA	NA	TRBV5-6	TRBJ1-1	TGTGCCAGCAGCTTGGGACAGAGTAACACTGAAGCTTTCTTT	CASSLGQSNTEAFF
NA	TRBD2	TRBV11-3	TRBJ2-3	TGTGCCAGCAGCTTAGGTCTTAGCGGGAGTACAGATACGCAGTATTTT	CASSLGLSGSTDTQYF
NA	NA	TRBV9	TRBJ1-2	TGTGCCAGCAGCGCAGCCACCGGGACATTTTATGGCTACACCTTC	CASSAATGTFYGYTF
few	NA	TRBV5-8	TRBJ2-2	TGTGCCAGCAGCTACGATAGGAGGATCGGGGAGCTGTTTTTT	CASSYDRRIGELFF
NA	NA	TRBV5-6	TRBJ1-5	TGTGCCAGCAGCTTCGGGGGGGGGATAAGCAATCAGCCCCAGCATTTT	CASSFGGGISNQPQHF
NA	NA	TRBV6-5	TRBJ2-7	TGTGCCAGCAGGTGGGGGGAAAGCTCCTACGAGCAGTACTTC	CASRWGESSYEQYF
NA	TRBD1	TRBV28	TRBJ1-1	TGTGCCAGCAGTCCGTATCAGGGGGCGAGGACTGAAGCTTTCTTT	CASSPYQGARTEAFF
NA	TRBD1	TRBV28	TRBJ2-7	TGTGCCAGCAGTACCCTGGGACAGGCGGCCTACGAGCAGTACTTC	CASSTLGQAAYEQYF